Included here is one T cell receptor (beta chain) sequence, with context. A far larger clone is one nucleotide away, so this likely arose from a read error. Using two-round multiplex PCR, the authors amplified TCR beta CDR3 from genomic DNA. Amplification during the initial PCR round employed primers specific to each TRBV and TRBJ gene. TCRdb recomputed calls from the multiplex PCR reads with MiXCR, one row per CDR3 protein. The sample holds some 35,000 distinct CDR3 sequences, approximately 36% seen once. The CDR3 contains 15 residues. CDR1 is SNHLY, CDR2 FYNNEI, per germline. The V and J ends lost 1 base and 10 bases respectively, with 16 bases between them. The sample comes from a study of prognosis after radiotherapy for stage I lung cancer.

The receptor was derived from a donor aged 50 or older with non-small cell lung cancer. This chain joins TRBV2 and TRBJ2-2; D perhaps matches TRBD1 (6 bases). This sample comprised PBMCs, obtained before or after stereotactic body radiation therapy (not recorded which). CDR3 region: CASSEEAGDPVELFF. DNA of the CDR3: TGTGCCAGCAGTGAAGAGGCAGGGGATCCCGTGGAGCTGTTTTTT.